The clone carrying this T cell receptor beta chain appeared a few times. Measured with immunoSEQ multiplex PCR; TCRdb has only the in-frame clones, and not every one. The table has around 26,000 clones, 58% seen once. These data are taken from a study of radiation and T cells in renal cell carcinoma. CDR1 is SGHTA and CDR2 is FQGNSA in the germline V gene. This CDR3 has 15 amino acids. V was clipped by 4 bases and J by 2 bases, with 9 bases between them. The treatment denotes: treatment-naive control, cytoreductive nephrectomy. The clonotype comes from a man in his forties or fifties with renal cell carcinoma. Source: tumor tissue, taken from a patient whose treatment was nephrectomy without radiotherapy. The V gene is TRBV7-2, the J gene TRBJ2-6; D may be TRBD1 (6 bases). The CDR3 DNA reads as TGTGCCAGCAGCTCGTACAGGGCTGGGGCCAACGTCCTGACTTTC. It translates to CASSSYRAGANVLTF.